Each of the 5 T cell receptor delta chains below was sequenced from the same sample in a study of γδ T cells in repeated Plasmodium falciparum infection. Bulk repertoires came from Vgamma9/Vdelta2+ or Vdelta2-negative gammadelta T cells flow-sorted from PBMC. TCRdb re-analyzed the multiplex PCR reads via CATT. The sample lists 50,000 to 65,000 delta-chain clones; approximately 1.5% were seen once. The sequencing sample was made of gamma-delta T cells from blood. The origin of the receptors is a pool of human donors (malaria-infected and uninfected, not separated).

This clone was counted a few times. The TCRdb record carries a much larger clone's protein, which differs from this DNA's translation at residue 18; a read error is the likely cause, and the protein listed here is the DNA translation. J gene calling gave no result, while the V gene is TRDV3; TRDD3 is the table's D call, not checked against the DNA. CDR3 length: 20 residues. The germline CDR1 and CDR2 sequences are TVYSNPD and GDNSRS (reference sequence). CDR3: CAWRNPSFTGGYVHRGKPIF. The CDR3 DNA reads TGTGCCTGGAGAAACCCTTCCTTCACTGGGGGATACGTCCACCGGGGAAAACCCATCTTT.

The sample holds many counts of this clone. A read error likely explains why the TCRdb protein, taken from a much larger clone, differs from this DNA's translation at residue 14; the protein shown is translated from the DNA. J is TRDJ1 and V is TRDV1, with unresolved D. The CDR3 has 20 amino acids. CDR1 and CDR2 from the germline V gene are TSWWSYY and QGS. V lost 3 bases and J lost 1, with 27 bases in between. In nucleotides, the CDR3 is TGTGCTCTTGGGGAGCTGGTTTTTTTGTTACAAGGGGTCTGCACCGATAAACTCATCTTT. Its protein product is CALGELVFLLQGVCTDKLIF.

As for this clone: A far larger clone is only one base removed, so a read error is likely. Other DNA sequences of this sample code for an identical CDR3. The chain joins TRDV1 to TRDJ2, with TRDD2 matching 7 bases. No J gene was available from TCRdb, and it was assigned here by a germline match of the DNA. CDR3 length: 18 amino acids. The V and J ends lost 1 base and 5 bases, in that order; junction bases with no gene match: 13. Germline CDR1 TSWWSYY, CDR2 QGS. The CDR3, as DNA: TGTGCTCTTGGGGAACAGGTTCCTACCATATCCGTTACAGCACAACTCTTCTTT. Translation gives CALGEQVPTISVTAQLFF.

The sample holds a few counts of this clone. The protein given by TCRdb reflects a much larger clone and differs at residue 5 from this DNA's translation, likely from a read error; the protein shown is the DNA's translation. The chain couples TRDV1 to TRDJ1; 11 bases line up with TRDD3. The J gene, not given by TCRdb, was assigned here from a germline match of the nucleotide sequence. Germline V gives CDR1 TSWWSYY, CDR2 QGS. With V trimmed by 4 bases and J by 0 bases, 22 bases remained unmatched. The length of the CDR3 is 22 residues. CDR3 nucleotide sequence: TGTGCTCTTGGGGGACTAGTGACCTGGGACACGTGGGGGATACGCGACACCGATAAACTCATCTTT. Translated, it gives CALGGLVTWDTWGIRDTDKLIF.

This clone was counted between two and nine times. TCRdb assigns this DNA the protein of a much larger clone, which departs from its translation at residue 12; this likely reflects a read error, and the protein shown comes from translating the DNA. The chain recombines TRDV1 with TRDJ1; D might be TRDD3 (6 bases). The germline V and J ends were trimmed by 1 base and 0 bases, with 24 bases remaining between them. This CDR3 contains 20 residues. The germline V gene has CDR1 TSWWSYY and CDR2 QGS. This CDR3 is CALGEPGALRGCGDTDKLIF. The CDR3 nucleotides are TGTGCTCTTGGGGAACCGGGGGCCCTTAGGGGATGCGGGGACACCGATAAACTCATCTTT.